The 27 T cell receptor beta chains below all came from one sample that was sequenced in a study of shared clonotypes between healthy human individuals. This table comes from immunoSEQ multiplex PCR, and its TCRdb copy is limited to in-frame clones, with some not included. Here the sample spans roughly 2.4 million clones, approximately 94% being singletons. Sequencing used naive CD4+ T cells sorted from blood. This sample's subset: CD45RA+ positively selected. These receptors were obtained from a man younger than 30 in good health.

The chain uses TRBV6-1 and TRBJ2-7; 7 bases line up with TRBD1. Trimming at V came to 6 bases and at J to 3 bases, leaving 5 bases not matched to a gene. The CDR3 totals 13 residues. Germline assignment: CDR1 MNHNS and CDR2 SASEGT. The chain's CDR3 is CASRSTGDYEQYF. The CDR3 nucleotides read TGTGCCAGCAGGAGTACAGGGGACTACGAGCAGTACTTC.

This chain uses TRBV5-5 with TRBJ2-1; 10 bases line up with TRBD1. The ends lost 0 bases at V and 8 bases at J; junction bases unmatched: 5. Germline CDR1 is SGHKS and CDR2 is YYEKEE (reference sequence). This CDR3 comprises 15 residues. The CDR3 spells CASSLEDRGFDEQFF. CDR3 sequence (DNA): TGTGCCAGCAGCTTGGAGGACAGGGGGTTCGATGAGCAGTTCTTC.

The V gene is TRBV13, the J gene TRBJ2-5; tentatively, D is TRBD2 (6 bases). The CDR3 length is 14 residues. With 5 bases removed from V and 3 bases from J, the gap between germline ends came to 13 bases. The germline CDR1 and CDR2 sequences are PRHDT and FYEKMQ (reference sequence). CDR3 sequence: CASSQKTREETQYF. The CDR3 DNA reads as TGTGCCAGCAGCCAAAAGACTAGAGAAGAGACCCAGTACTTC.

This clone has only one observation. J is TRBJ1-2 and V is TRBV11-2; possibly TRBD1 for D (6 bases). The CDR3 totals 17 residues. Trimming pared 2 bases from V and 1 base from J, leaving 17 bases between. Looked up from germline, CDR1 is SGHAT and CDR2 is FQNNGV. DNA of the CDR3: TGTGCCAGCAGCTTAACGACAGGAGTGATCTTTAACTATGGCTACACCTTC. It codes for CASSLTTGVIFNYGYTF.

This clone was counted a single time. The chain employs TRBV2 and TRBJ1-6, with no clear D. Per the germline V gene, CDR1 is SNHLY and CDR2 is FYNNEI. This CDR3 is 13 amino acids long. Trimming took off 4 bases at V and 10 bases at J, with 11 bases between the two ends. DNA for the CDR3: TGTGCCAGCAGTGGAGAACAGAGGTCACCCCTCCACTTT. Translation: CASSGEQRSPLHF.

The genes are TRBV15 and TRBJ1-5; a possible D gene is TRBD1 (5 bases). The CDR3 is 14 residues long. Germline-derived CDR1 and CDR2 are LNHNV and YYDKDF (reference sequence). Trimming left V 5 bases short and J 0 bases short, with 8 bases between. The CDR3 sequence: CATSGGVSNQPQHF. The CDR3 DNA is TGTGCCACCAGCGGGGGGGTTAGCAATCAGCCCCAGCATTTT.

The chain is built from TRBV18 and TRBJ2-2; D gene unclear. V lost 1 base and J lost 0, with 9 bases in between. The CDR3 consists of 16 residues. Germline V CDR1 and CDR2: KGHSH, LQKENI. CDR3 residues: CASSPQLQANTGELFF. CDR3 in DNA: TGTGCCAGCTCACCACAGCTACAAGCGAACACCGGGGAGCTGTTTTTT.

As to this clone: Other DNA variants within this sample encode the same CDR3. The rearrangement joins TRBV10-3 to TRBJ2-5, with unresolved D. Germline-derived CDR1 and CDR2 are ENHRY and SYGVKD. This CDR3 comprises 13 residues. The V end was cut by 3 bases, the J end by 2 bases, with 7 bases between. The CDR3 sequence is CAISDRAQETQYF. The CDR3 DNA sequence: TGTGCCATCAGTGACCGGGCACAAGAGACCCAGTACTTC.

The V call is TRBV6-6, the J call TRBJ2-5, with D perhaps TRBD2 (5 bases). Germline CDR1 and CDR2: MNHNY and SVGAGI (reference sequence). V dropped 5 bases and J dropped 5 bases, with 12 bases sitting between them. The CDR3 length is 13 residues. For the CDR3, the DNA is TGTGCCAGCAGTCCCCGGAGGTGGGAGACCCAGTACTTC. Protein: CASSPRRWETQYF.

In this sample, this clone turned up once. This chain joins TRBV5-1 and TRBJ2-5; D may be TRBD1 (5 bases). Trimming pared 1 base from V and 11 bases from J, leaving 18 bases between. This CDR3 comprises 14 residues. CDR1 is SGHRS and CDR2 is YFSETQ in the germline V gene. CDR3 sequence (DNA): TGCGCCAGCAGCTTGAATACCGGCAGGGCGAGACAGTACTTC. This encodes CASSLNTGRARQYF. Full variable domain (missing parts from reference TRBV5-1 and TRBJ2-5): KAGVTQTPRYLIKTRGQQVTLSCSPISGHRSVSWYQQTPGQGLQFLFEYFSETQRNKGNFPGRFSGRQFSNSRSEMNVSTLELGDSALYLCASSLNTGRARQYFGPGTRLLVL.

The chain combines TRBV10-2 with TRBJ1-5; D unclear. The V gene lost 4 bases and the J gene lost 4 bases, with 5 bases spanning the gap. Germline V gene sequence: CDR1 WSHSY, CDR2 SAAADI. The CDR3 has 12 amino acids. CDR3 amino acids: CASSGANQPQHF. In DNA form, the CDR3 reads TGCGCCAGCAGTGGGGCGAATCAGCCCCAGCATTTT.

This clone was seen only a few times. CDR3 nucleotide sequence: TGCGCCAGCAGCTTCGATGGGGGCGAAGATACGCAGTATTTT. It yields the protein CASSFDGGEDTQYF. The chain is built from TRBV5-1 and TRBJ2-3; the D gene is possibly TRBD1 (6 bases). Trimming cost V 2 bases and J 5 bases, with 12 bases left between them. Germline V gives CDR1 SGHRS, CDR2 YFSETQ. The CDR3 loop spans 14 amino acids.

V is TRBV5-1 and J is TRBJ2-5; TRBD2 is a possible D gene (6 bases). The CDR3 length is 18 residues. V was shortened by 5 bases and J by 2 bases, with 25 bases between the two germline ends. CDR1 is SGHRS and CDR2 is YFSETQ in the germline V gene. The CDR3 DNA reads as TGCGCCAGCAGTCTCCGTTGGGGGACTGGGTTACCTCAAGAGACCCAGTACTTC. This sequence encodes CASSLRWGTGLPQETQYF.

CDR3 nucleotides: TGTGCCTGGAGTCGACTAGCTCCGGAGACCCAGTACTTC. Its protein product is CAWSRLAPETQYF. The chain recombines TRBV30 with TRBJ2-5, with 7 nucleotides matching TRBD2. The CDR3 spans 13 residues. The trim removed 2 bases at V and 5 bases at J, leaving 5 bases unmatched. Germline values: CDR1 GTSNPN, CDR2 SVGIG (reference sequence).

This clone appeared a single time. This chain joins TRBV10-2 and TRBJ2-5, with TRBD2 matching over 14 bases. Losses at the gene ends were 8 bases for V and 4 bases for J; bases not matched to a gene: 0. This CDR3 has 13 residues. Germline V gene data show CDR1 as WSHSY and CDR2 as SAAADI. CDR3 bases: TGCGCCAGCGGGACTAGCGGGAGAGAGACCCAGTACTTC. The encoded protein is CASGTSGRETQYF.

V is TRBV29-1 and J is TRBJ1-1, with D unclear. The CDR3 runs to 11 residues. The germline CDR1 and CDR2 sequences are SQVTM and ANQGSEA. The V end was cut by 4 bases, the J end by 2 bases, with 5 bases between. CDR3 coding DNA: TGCAGCGTTGTTTCCAACACTGAAGCTTTCTTT. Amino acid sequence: CSVVSNTEAFF. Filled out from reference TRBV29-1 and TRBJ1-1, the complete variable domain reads SAVISQKPSRDICQRGTSLTIQCQVDSQVTMMFWYRQQPGQSLTLIATANQGSEATYESGFVIDKFPISRPNLTFSTLTVSNMSPEDSSIYLCSVVSNTEAFFGQGTRLTVV.

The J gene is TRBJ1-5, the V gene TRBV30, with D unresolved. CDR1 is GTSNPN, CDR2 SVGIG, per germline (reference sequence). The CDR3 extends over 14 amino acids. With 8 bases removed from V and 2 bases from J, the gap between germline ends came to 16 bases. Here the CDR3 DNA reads TGTGCCGGCACCCATCAAGGCGGCAATCAGCCCCAGCATTTT. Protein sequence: CAGTHQGGNQPQHF. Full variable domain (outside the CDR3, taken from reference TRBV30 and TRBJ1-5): SQTIHQWPATLVQPVGSPLSLECTVEGTSNPNLYWYRQAAGRGLQLLFYSVGIGQISSEVPQNLSASRPQDRQFILSSKKLLLSDSGFYLCAGTHQGGNQPQHFGDGTRLSIL.

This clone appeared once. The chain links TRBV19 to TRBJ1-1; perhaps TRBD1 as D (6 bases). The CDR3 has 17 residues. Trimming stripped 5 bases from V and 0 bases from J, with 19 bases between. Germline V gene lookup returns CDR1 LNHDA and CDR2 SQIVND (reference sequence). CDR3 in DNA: TGTGCCAGTAGTGGGACGGACAGCCTACCTTTGAACACTGAAGCTTTCTTT. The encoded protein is CASSGTDSLPLNTEAFF.

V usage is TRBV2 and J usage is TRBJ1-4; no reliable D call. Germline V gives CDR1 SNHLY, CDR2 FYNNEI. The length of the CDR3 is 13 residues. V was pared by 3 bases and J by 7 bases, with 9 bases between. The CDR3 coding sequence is TGTGCCAGCAGTGAGATGGGCGGTGAAAAACTGTTTTTT. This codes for CASSEMGGEKLFF.

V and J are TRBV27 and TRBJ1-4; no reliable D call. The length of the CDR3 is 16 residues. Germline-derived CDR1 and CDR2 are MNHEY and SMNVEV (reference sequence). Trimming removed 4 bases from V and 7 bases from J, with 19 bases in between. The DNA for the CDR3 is TGTGCCAGCAGTTCAGACCGCCGCCCGGCCGGTGAAAAACTGTTTTTT. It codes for CASSSDRRPAGEKLFF.

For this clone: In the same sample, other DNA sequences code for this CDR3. The CDR3 sequence: CASSLGQNTDTQYF. The CDR3 region has the DNA TGCGCCAGCAGCTTGGGACAGAACACAGATACGCAGTATTTT. The chain has TRBV5-1 and TRBJ2-3; the D gene is possibly TRBD1 (5 bases). Germline V gene data show CDR1 as SGHRS and CDR2 as YFSETQ. This CDR3 region has 14 residues. V lost 0 bases and J 2 bases, leaving 7 bases between the germline ends.

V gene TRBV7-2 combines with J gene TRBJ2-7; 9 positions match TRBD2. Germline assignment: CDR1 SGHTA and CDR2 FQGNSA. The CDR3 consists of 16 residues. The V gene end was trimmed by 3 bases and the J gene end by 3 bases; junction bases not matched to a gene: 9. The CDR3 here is CASSFFTAGGIYEQYF. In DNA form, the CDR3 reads TGTGCCAGCAGCTTCTTTACAGCGGGAGGAATCTACGAGCAGTACTTC.

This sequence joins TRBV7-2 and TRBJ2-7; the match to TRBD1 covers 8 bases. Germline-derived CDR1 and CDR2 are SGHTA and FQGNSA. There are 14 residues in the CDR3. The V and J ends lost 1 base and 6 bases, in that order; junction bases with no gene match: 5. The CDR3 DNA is TGTGCCAGCAGCTTAGTGGGGACAGGTCCCGAGCAGTACTTC. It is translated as CASSLVGTGPEQYF.

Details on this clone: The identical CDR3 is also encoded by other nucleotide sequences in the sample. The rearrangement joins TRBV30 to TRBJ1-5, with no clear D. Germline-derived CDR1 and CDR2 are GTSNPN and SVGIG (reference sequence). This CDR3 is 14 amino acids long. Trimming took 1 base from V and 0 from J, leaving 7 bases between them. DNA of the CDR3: TGTGCCTGGAGTGGACCGGATAGCAATCAGCCCCAGCATTTT. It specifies CAWSGPDSNQPQHF. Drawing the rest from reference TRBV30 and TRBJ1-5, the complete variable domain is SQTIHQWPATLVQPVGSPLSLECTVEGTSNPNLYWYRQAAGRGLQLLFYSVGIGQISSEVPQNLSASRPQDRQFILSSKKLLLSDSGFYLCAWSGPDSNQPQHFGDGTRLSIL.

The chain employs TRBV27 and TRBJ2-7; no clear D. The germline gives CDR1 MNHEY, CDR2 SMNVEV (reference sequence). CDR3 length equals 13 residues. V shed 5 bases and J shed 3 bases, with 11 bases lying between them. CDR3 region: CASSPRVFYEQYF. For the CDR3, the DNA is TGTGCCAGCAGTCCCCGGGTCTTCTACGAGCAGTACTTC.

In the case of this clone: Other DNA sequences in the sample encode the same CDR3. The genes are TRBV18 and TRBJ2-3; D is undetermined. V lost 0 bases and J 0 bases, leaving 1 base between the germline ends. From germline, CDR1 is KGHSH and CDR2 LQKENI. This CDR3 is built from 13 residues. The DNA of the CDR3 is TGTGCCAGCTCACCACCAAGCACAGATACGCAGTATTTT. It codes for CASSPPSTDTQYF.

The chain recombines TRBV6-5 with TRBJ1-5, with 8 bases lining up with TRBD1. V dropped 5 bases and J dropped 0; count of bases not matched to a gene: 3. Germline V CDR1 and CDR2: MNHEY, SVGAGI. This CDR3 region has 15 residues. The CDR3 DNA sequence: TGTGCCAGCAGTCAGGGGGCTTATAGCAATCAGCCCCAGCATTTT. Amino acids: CASSQGAYSNQPQHF.